The 25 T cell receptor beta chains below all came from one sample that was sequenced in a study of Graves' ophthalmopathy and Graves' hyperthyroidism. The TCR beta CDR3 regions underwent amplification from RNA transcripts. An initial RT-PCR round employing HTBI primers preceded a second-round multiplex PCR. Using its own MiXCR run on the multiplex PCR reads, TCRdb lists one record per CDR3 protein. The sample has 740,000 or so distinct CDR3 sequences; 40% are singletons. Sequenced: peripheral blood. These receptor sequences come from an adult man with Graves' ophthalmopathy.

On this clonotype itself: A read error is possible here, since a much larger clone lies one base away. V gene TRBV7-2 combines with J gene TRBJ2-7, with 8 bases that match TRBD2. CDR1 and CDR2 from the germline V gene are SGHTA and FQGNSA. This CDR3 region has 16 residues. CDR3 DNA sequence: TGTGCCAGCAGCTTAGCGCTACTAGCGGAAACCTACGAGCAGTGCTTC. Protein sequence: CASSLALLAETYEQCF.

The chain is built from TRBV2 and TRBJ2-5; TRBD2 is a possible D gene (6 bases). The CDR3 sequence is 14 residues long. The germline CDR1 and CDR2 sequences are SNHLY and FYNNEI. Trimming removed 0 bases from V and 5 bases from J, with 10 bases in between. In nucleotides, the CDR3 is TGTGCCAGCAGTGAAGCGGGGGGTATTGAGACCCAGTACTTC. It yields the protein CASSEAGGIETQYF.

The rearrangement joins TRBV2 to TRBJ2-1; a weak D match, TRBD2 (6 bases). The CDR3 sequence is 14 residues long. Trimming took off 5 bases at V and 8 bases at J, with 16 bases between the two ends. The germline CDR1 and CDR2 sequences are SNHLY and FYNNEI. The CDR3 loop reads CASSYRRGGDEQFF. The CDR3 DNA is TGTGCCAGCAGTTACAGGAGGGGAGGAGATGAGCAGTTCTTC.

This clonotype was observed a handful of times. The chain is built from TRBV25-1 and TRBJ2-2, with 7 bases fitting TRBD1. V dropped 6 bases and J dropped 2; count of bases not matched to a gene: 12. Germline V gene lookup returns CDR1 MGHDK and CDR2 SYGVNS. This CDR3 has 17 residues. Written as DNA, the CDR3 is TGTGCCAGCAGCGACAGTTGGGACAGCTACAACACCGGGGAGCTGTTTTTT. Protein product: CASSDSWDSYNTGELFF. Complete variable domain (other parts from reference TRBV25-1 and TRBJ2-2): EADIYQTPRYLVIGTGKKITLECSQTMGHDKMYWYQQDPGMELHLIHYSYGVNSTEKGDLSSESTVSRIRTEHFPLTLESARPSHTSQYLCASSDSWDSYNTGELFFGEGSRLTVL.

The chain has TRBV2 and TRBJ1-1; 7 bases are a match to TRBD1. The CDR3 contains 15 residues. Per the germline V gene, CDR1 is SNHLY and CDR2 is FYNNEI. The V gene end was trimmed by 3 bases and the J gene end by 4 bases; junction bases not matched to a gene: 8. CDR3 coding DNA: TGTGCCAGCAGTGAGGACGAACAGGGGTCCACTGAAGCTTTCTTT. As protein: CASSEDEQGSTEAFF.

This clonotype was recorded at least ten times. The CDR3 nucleotides are TGCAGCGTTGAGGGTGGAGGGATGAGGGAGACCCAGTACTTC. This gives the protein CSVEGGGMRETQYF. The V gene is TRBV29-1, the J gene TRBJ2-5, with D perhaps matching TRBD2 (6 bases). Trimming shortened V by 3 bases and J by 5 bases, and 16 bases separated the two germline ends. CDR1 is SQVTM and CDR2 is ANQGSEA in the germline V gene. The CDR3 runs 14 residues.

Many counts were recorded for this clonotype. V and J are TRBV20-1 and TRBJ2-5, with no clear D. The CDR3 has 11 residues. Germline V gene lookup returns CDR1 DFQATT and CDR2 SNEGSKA (reference sequence). V lost 3 bases and J lost 5, with 7 bases in between. The CDR3 DNA sequence: TGCAGTGCTAGGGAAATGGAGACCCAGTACTTC. This gives the protein CSAREMETQYF.

This clonotype was counted between two and nine times. The chain carries TRBV20-1 and TRBJ1-1, with TRBD1 matching 12 bases. This CDR3 region has 14 residues. Germline lookup yields CDR1 DFQATT and CDR2 SNEGSKA (reference sequence). Unmatched junction bases numbered 6, after V lost 5 bases and J lost 5 bases. This chain's CDR3 is CSALGQGARTEAFF. The CDR3 bases are TGCAGTGCTCTGGGACAGGGGGCGAGGACTGAAGCTTTCTTT.

This clonotype was detected many times. The chain is built from TRBV7-9 and TRBJ1-2; weak D call: TRBD1 (6 bases). CDR1 SEHNR and CDR2 FQNEAQ come from the germline V gene (reference sequence). The CDR3 totals 13 residues. V lost 5 bases and J lost 3, with 10 bases in between. CDR3 nucleotides: TGTGCCAGCAGCGCGGACAGCGACTATGGCTACACCTTC. Translation gives CASSADSDYGYTF.

The chain links TRBV25-1 to TRBJ1-1, with a weak D call TRBD1 (5 bases). Per the germline V gene, CDR1 is MGHDK and CDR2 is SYGVNS. Trimming pared 4 bases from V and 0 bases from J, leaving 12 bases between. CDR3 size: 15 residues. As DNA, the CDR3 is TGTGCCAGCAGTGCTCGCCGGGGCGTGAACACTGAAGCTTTCTTT. It codes for CASSARRGVNTEAFF. Supplemented by reference TRBV25-1 and TRBJ1-1, the full variable domain reads EADIYQTPRYLVIGTGKKITLECSQTMGHDKMYWYQQDPGMELHLIHYSYGVNSTEKGDLSSESTVSRIRTEHFPLTLESARPSHTSQYLCASSARRGVNTEAFFGQGTRLTVV.

This clonotype was counted between two and nine times. This sequence joins TRBV29-1 and TRBJ2-2; weak D call: TRBD2 (7 bases). This CDR3 is 18 amino acids long. V was clipped by 8 bases and J by 1 base, with 26 bases between them. Looked up from germline, CDR1 is SQVTM and CDR2 is ANQGSEA. The CDR3 DNA follows: TGCAGCTGCCTTGGGGGGGGGCCTTCGGGAGGGAACACCGGGGAGCTGTTTTTT. Encoded protein: CSCLGGGPSGGNTGELFF.

The table lists this clonotype with a few counts. V and J are TRBV6-5 and TRBJ1-4; 8 bases fit TRBD1. The CDR3 is 15 residues long. Looked up from germline, CDR1 is MNHEY and CDR2 is SVGAGI. V was clipped by 6 bases and J by 3 bases; unmatched bases: 6. CDR3 loop: CASRSGTGSNEKLFF. The CDR3 bases are TGTGCCAGCAGGTCCGGGACAGGTTCTAATGAAAAACTGTTTTTT.

This clonotype was detected only a few times. The chain is built from TRBV6-1 and TRBJ2-5, with TRBD1 identical over 11 bases. The germline V gene has CDR1 MNHNS and CDR2 SASEGT. Trimming took 6 bases from V and 5 from J; bases not matched to a gene: 8. This CDR3 has 15 residues. The CDR3 coding sequence is TGTGCCAGCAGCGGGGGACAGGGGGATTGGGAGACCCAGTACTTC. Its protein product is CASSGGQGDWETQYF.

The rearrangement uses TRBV12-3 or TRBV12-4 and TRBJ2-7, with 8 bases lining up with TRBD2. The junction had 8 bases not matched to a gene; V was cut back by 4 bases and J by 6 bases. The CDR3 has 14 residues. CDR3 region: CASSYLGLVPEQYF. Here the CDR3 DNA reads TGTGCCAGCAGTTACCTGGGACTAGTACCCGAGCAGTACTTC.

With regard to this clonotype: The germline gene is not matched at one end of the junction; a read error may be the cause. The chain employs TRBV10-3 and TRBJ1-1; D is unclear. This CDR3 has 13 residues. Germline CDR1 is ENHRY and CDR2 is SYGVKD. The CDR3 spells CASSYLGSAETFF. CDR3 sequence (DNA): TGTGCCAGCAGTTACCTGGGATCGGCTGAAACTTTCTTT.

The chain has TRBV4-3 and TRBJ1-1; D possibly corresponds to TRBD1 (5 bases). CDR1 and CDR2 (germline): LGHNA, YSLEER. The CDR3 loop spans 15 amino acids. The ends were cut back, 6 bases at V and 1 base at J, with 15 bases in the middle. The CDR3 region has the DNA TGCGCCAGCAGACCGACCCACAGGAGGAACACTGAAGCTTTCTTT. Residues: CASRPTHRRNTEAFF.

This clonotype turned up a few times. The chain employs TRBV6-5 and TRBJ1-2; D possibly corresponds to TRBD1 (5 bases). Trimming took 6 bases from V and 2 from J, leaving 16 bases between them. The CDR3 is 15 residues long. Germline assignment: CDR1 MNHEY and CDR2 SVGAGI. CDR3 sequence: CASSTKGRMNYGYTF. The CDR3 nucleotides are TGTGCCAGCAGCACAAAGGGACGGATGAACTATGGCTACACCTTC.

The chain uses TRBV11-1 and TRBJ2-6, with D perhaps given as TRBD1 or TRBD2 (6 bases each). CDR1 is SGHAT and CDR2 is FQDESV in the germline V gene (reference sequence). The CDR3 extends over 17 amino acids. The V end was cut by 11 bases, the J end by 3 bases, with 23 bases between. The CDR3 sequence is CAWSVWVGGHGANVLTF. CDR3 bases: TGTGCCTGGAGTGTATGGGTAGGGGGGCATGGGGCCAACGTCCTGACTTTC.

This sequence joins TRBV10-2 and TRBJ1-5; D unclear. Germline V CDR1 and CDR2: WSHSY, SAAADI. CDR3 size: 14 residues. V lost 4 bases and J lost 2, with 9 bases in between. The CDR3 spells CASSVMAGNQPQHF. The CDR3 coding sequence is TGCGCCAGCAGTGTTATGGCGGGCAATCAGCCCCAGCATTTT.

The chain combines TRBV29-1 with TRBJ1-4; the D is unclear. This CDR3 comprises 8 residues. The germline V gene encodes CDR1 SQVTM and CDR2 ANQGSEA. Trimming shortened V by 8 bases and J by 6 bases, and 1 base separated the two germline ends. The CDR3 DNA is TGCAGCTATGAAAAACTGTTTTTT. Translation: CSYEKLFF.

Concerning this clonotype itself: Compared with germline, one end of the junction differs, possibly owing to a read error. The chain combines TRBV13 with TRBJ2-7, with D unclear. Germline V gene data show CDR1 as PRHDT and CDR2 as FYEKMQ (reference sequence). This CDR3 contains 14 residues. CDR3 region: CASSLVGDTYEQYF. The CDR3 DNA is TGTGCCAGCAGTTTAGTCGGCGATACCTACGAGCAGTACTTC.

This clonotype was detected a few times. The V gene is TRBV7-2, the J gene TRBJ2-2, with a possible D match to TRBD1 (6 bases). Trimming took 3 bases from V and 3 from J, leaving 14 bases between them. This CDR3 is 16 amino acids long. Germline V gene data show CDR1 as SGHTA and CDR2 as FQGNSA. The CDR3 spells CASSFRLQGDTGELFF. CDR3 DNA: TGTGCCAGCAGCTTTAGATTACAGGGAGACACCGGGGAGCTGTTTTTT.

The sample holds many counts of this clonotype. V usage is TRBV12-3 or TRBV12-4 and J usage is TRBJ1-2, with D uncertain. Trimming shortened V by 6 bases and J by 4 bases, and 12 bases separated the two germline ends. This CDR3 comprises 13 residues. CDR3 in amino acids: CASSPMVGYGYTF. DNA of the CDR3: TGTGCCAGCAGCCCTATGGTGGGCTATGGCTACACCTTC.

The rearrangement uses TRBV2 and TRBJ2-7; tentative D call: TRBD1 (6 bases). The germline gives CDR1 SNHLY, CDR2 FYNNEI. The CDR3 contains 12 residues. The ends were cut back, 9 bases at V and 2 bases at J, with 11 bases in the middle. The CDR3 protein is CASGTSTYEQYF. The CDR3 nucleotides read TGTGCCAGTGGGACATCTACCTACGAGCAGTACTTC.

The V call is TRBV6-5, the J call TRBJ1-1, with D unclear. The ends were cut back, 4 bases at V and 1 base at J, with 13 bases in the middle. The CDR3 runs 15 residues. Germline-derived CDR1 and CDR2 are MNHEY and SVGAGI. This CDR3 is CASSSYTEGNTEAFF. For the CDR3, the DNA is TGTGCCAGCAGTTCTTACACGGAGGGGAACACTGAAGCTTTCTTT.